This T cell receptor (beta chain) was captured by sequencing in a study of blood T cells in healthy people across ages. It was with a sample-barcoded 5' primer and a J-beta primer mix that a second PCR of roughly 7 to 12 cycles was run. In TCRdb, the 5' RACE reads were re-called with MiXCR into one record per CDR3 protein. The profile shows about 1,500,000 distinct CDR3 sequences, 42% of them singletons. Aged about 6 to 95, donors were systemically healthy Caucasians from Russia. Trimming cost V 3 bases and J 4 bases; bases outside gene matches: 16. The CDR3 consists of 18 residues. In germline, CDR1 is KGHDR, CDR2 SFDVKD.

This chain links TRBV24-1 with TRBJ2-5; 7 bases are a match to TRBD2. The origin of this receptor is a woman aged 18 to 35 in good health. The source material was blood. CDR3 sequence (DNA): TGTGCCACCAGTGATCGACACCCCGTAAGGGGAGGGAGAGAGACCCAGTACTTC. Encoded protein: CATSDRHPVRGGRETQYF.